The 31 T cell receptor beta chains reported below all come from one sample, sequenced in a study of cytomegalovirus exposure and HLA in healthy donors. PCR amplification relied on 60 Vbeta primers (plus 13 Jbeta primers). Only in-frame clones appear in the TCRdb table, and some are missing; sequencing was by immunoSEQ multiplex PCR. The sample includes approximately 89,000 clones, about 85% of them seen just once. The specimen sequenced was PBMCs. These receptors were collected from a man aged 40-49 years in good health and CMV-seropositive.

The chain joins TRBV29-1 to TRBJ2-2; D is unclear. There are 14 residues in the CDR3. The V end was cut by 4 bases, the J end by 7 bases, with 16 bases between. Germline V CDR1 and CDR2: SQVTM, ANQGSEA. As DNA, the CDR3 is TGCAGCGTTGGAGGCCAACGGCTGGGCGGGGAGCTGTTTTTT. Its translation: CSVGGQRLGGELFF.

The genes are TRBV19 and TRBJ2-7; weak D call: TRBD1 (6 bases). The CDR3 contains 14 residues. Between the trimmed V and J ends, which lost 3 bases and 2 bases, there was a span of 11 bases. Germline V lookup: CDR1 LNHDA, CDR2 SQIVND (reference sequence). The CDR3 DNA sequence: TGTGCCAGTAGTATCGGGCAGGGGACCTACGAGCAGTACTTC. Translating gives CASSIGQGTYEQYF. Complete variable domain (other parts from reference TRBV19 and TRBJ2-7): DGGITQSPKYLFRKEGQNVTLSCEQNLNHDAMYWYRQDPGQGLRLIYYSQIVNDFQKGDIAEGYSVSREKKESFPLTVTSAQKNPTAFYLCASSIGQGTYEQYFGPGTRLTVT.

The CDR3 spells CAVGRDTQYF. The CDR3 DNA reads TGTGCCGTCGGGAGGGATACGCAGTATTTT. The chain employs TRBV10-3 and TRBJ2-3, with TRBD2 matching 7 bases. The CDR3 loop spans 10 amino acids. Looked up from germline, CDR1 is ENHRY and CDR2 is SYGVKD. V lost 11 bases, J lost 6 bases, and 2 bases stayed unmatched.

This clone was recorded only once. V and J are TRBV25-1 and TRBJ1-2; 10 bases map to TRBD1. Looked up from germline, CDR1 is MGHDK and CDR2 is SYGVNS. J lost 4 bases, V lost 3 bases, and 5 bases had no gene match. This CDR3 is 15 amino acids long. Written as DNA, the CDR3 is TGTGCCAGCAGTGACTCCGACAGGGGGCTCTATGGCTACACCTTC. As protein: CASSDSDRGLYGYTF.

The chain carries TRBV5-4 and TRBJ1-6, with a possible D match to TRBD1 (5 bases). This CDR3 region has 15 residues. Germline CDR1 is SGHNT and CDR2 is YYREEE (reference sequence). Deletions cut 4 bases from V and 10 bases from J, with 18 bases between. This chain's CDR3 is CASSALGVQGSPLHF. The CDR3, as DNA: TGTGCCAGCAGCGCCCTAGGGGTTCAAGGATCACCCCTCCACTTT.

V is TRBV11-2 and J is TRBJ2-3, with a weak D call TRBD2 (5 bases). The CDR3 contains 16 residues. The germline V gene encodes CDR1 SGHAT and CDR2 FQNNGV. Trimming took off 6 bases at V and 2 bases at J, with 18 bases between the two ends. CDR3 loop: CASRLGLQAPTDTQYF. In DNA form, the CDR3 reads TGTGCCAGCAGACTAGGTCTGCAGGCGCCCACAGATACGCAGTATTTT.

The V gene is TRBV4-1, the J gene TRBJ2-5; 7 bases are shared with TRBD1. V lost 5 bases to trimming and J lost 4 bases; unmatched junction nucleotides: 10. The CDR3 is 15 residues long. In germline, CDR1 is MGHRA, CDR2 YSYEKL. CDR3 nucleotides: TGCGCCAGCAGCTCCACGACAGGGCGAGGAGAGACCCAGTACTTC. This translates into CASSSTTGRGETQYF.

This sequence joins TRBV19 and TRBJ2-1; TRBD2 matches at 8 bases. The germline V gene encodes CDR1 LNHDA and CDR2 SQIVND (reference sequence). The CDR3 consists of 15 residues. Trimming cost V 7 bases and J 7 bases; bases outside gene matches: 12. CDR3 sequence: CASTKTSASGNEQFF. CDR3 bases: TGTGCCAGTACCAAGACTAGCGCGAGTGGTAATGAGCAGTTCTTC.

This chain connects TRBV18 to TRBJ2-2; TRBD1 matches 8 bases. The V gene end was trimmed by 6 bases and the J gene end by 4 bases; junction bases not matched to a gene: 1. The CDR3 is 13 residues long. Germline V gives CDR1 KGHSH, CDR2 LQKENI. The CDR3 protein is CASSTGGTGELFF. CDR3 nucleotide sequence: TGTGCCAGCTCCACAGGGGGCACCGGGGAGCTGTTTTTT.

As to this clone: One junction end does not reproduce the germline sequence, and a read error may be involved. The chain recombines TRBV7-9 with TRBJ2-7; 9 positions agree with TRBD1. The germline gives CDR1 SEHNR, CDR2 FQNEAQ (reference sequence). This CDR3 region has 14 residues. CDR3 in amino acids: CSSSPGQGAYEQYF. CDR3 coding DNA: TGTTCCAGCAGCCCGGGACAGGGCGCCTACGAGCAGTACTTC.

The count of this clone is one. The rearrangement uses TRBV4-2 and TRBJ2-7; a weak D match, TRBD2 (6 bases). Deletions cut 2 bases from V and 3 bases from J, with 17 bases between. The length of the CDR3 is 16 residues. Germline V gene sequence: CDR1 LGHNA, CDR2 YNFKEQ. The CDR3 DNA reads as TGTGCCAGCAGCCAAAACGGCGGGGTAGGTTTCTACGAGCAGTACTTC. It translates to CASSQNGGVGFYEQYF.

The J gene is TRBJ1-5, the V gene TRBV30; 8 bases are shared with TRBD1. The germline V gene has CDR1 GTSNPN and CDR2 SVGIG (reference sequence). The J segment lost 7 bases and the V segment lost 3 bases, leaving 11 bases of the junction unmatched. This CDR3 has 15 amino acids. The CDR3 loop is CAWSLLGGQGQPQHF. CDR3 in DNA: TGTGCCTGGAGCCTACTTGGTGGACAGGGCCAGCCCCAGCATTTT.

This clone occurred once. J is TRBJ1-6 and V is TRBV5-4; D perhaps matches TRBD1 (5 bases). CDR3 size: 14 residues. Germline loops: CDR1 SGHNT, CDR2 YYREEE (reference sequence). Between the trimmed V and J ends, which lost 2 bases and 7 bases, there was a span of 10 bases. The CDR3 loop reads CASSLHRPNSPLHF. CDR3 coding DNA: TGTGCCAGCAGCTTACACAGGCCCAATTCACCCCTCCACTTT.

The chain couples TRBV4-1 to TRBJ2-7; TRBD2 matches 14 bases. The V and J ends lost 4 bases and 5 bases, in that order; junction bases with no gene match: 7. Germline V CDR1 and CDR2: MGHRA, YSYEKL. The CDR3 is 16 amino acids. The CDR3, as DNA: TGCGCCAGCAGCCTCCTTCCGGGACTAGCGGGAGACGAGCAGTACTTC. Encoded protein: CASSLLPGLAGDEQYF.

This chain connects TRBV6-6 to TRBJ1-2; D is ambiguous. CDR1 and CDR2 (germline): MNHNY, SVGAGI (reference sequence). This CDR3 is built from 13 residues. The V end lost 8 bases, the J end lost 6 bases, and 16 bases lay between the germline ends. The CDR3 reads CASGGQPGNGYTF. The DNA for the CDR3 is TGTGCCAGCGGCGGGCAGCCTGGGAATGGCTACACCTTC.

The chain joins TRBV6-4 to TRBJ1-5; a weak D match, TRBD1 (6 bases). Deletions cut 3 bases from V and 4 bases from J, with 7 bases between. CDR3 size: 13 residues. Looked up from germline, CDR1 is MRHNA and CDR2 is SNTAGT. The CDR3 region is CASSETGNQPQHF. The CDR3 DNA reads as TGTGCCAGCAGTGAAACAGGGAATCAGCCCCAGCATTTT.

This sequence joins TRBV15 and TRBJ2-1, with 15 bases lining up with TRBD2. CDR1 is LNHNV and CDR2 is YYDKDF in the germline V gene (reference sequence). Unmatched junction bases numbered 1, after V lost 0 bases and J lost 7 bases. This CDR3 is 16 amino acids long. CDR3 coding DNA: TGTGCCACCAGCAGAGACGGACTAGCGGGGGGGAATGAGCAGTTCTTC. It specifies CATSRDGLAGGNEQFF.

The chain is built from TRBV4-1 and TRBJ2-2; 10 bases align to TRBD2. Germline lookup yields CDR1 MGHRA and CDR2 YSYEKL. The CDR3 totals 16 residues. The trim removed 3 bases at V and 5 bases at J, leaving 6 bases unmatched. The CDR3 spells CASSHPGTSVTGELFF. The CDR3 DNA is TGCGCCAGCAGCCACCCCGGGACTAGCGTTACCGGGGAGCTGTTTTTT.

The chain links TRBV7-6 to TRBJ2-7, with TRBD2 identical over 7 bases. The V segment lost 1 base and the J segment 4 bases; nucleotides outside the gene matches: 7. Germline V gene lookup returns CDR1 SGHVS and CDR2 FNYEAQ. The CDR3 length is 15 residues. The CDR3 DNA reads as TGTGCCAGCAGCTTAGAGGGGAGGGACTATTACGAGCAGTACTTC. The encoded protein is CASSLEGRDYYEQYF.

The chain uses TRBV27 and TRBJ2-7; 8 bases align to TRBD2. CDR1 and CDR2 (germline): MNHEY, SMNVEV (reference sequence). The junction had 4 bases not matched to a gene; V was cut back by 7 bases and J by 2 bases. This CDR3 comprises 13 residues. This chain's CDR3 is CASMAGGTYEQYF. Here the CDR3 DNA reads TGTGCCAGCATGGCGGGGGGCACCTACGAGCAGTACTTC.

To note about this clone: One end of the junction fails to match germline, which may point to a read error. The chain is built from TRBV7-7 and TRBJ2-7; 9 nucleotides match TRBD1. This CDR3 comprises 15 residues. Germline V gene sequence: CDR1 SSHAT, CDR2 FNYEAQ (reference sequence). CDR3 in amino acids: CASSLAGDREYEQYF. CDR3 nucleotides: TGTGCTAGCAGCTTAGCTGGGGACAGGGAGTACGAGCAGTACTTC.

In its sample, this clone was seen once. V usage is TRBV5-4 and J usage is TRBJ2-3; possible D gene TRBD2, 7 bases. The V end lost 4 bases, the J end lost 5 bases, and 20 bases lay between the germline ends. Germline lookup yields CDR1 SGHNT and CDR2 YYREEE (reference sequence). The CDR3 is 16 residues long. The CDR3 reads CASSTPMGGPGDTQYF. DNA of the CDR3: TGTGCCAGCAGCACGCCGATGGGGGGGCCGGGAGATACGCAGTATTTT.

As regards this clone: Other nucleotide sequences in the sample specify the same CDR3. The CDR3 region has the DNA TGTGCCACCAGCAGAGATACGGGGGACAATCAGCCCCAGCATTTT. Translated, it gives CATSRDTGDNQPQHF. V and J are TRBV15 and TRBJ1-5, with a possible D match to TRBD1 (5 bases). Germline assignment: CDR1 LNHNV and CDR2 YYDKDF (reference sequence). CDR3 length: 15 amino acids. The germline V and J ends were trimmed by 0 bases and 3 bases, with 9 bases remaining between them.

The chain carries TRBV29-1 and TRBJ2-1; 9 bases agree with TRBD2. The CDR3 is 14 residues long. Germline V gives CDR1 SQVTM, CDR2 ANQGSEA. V lost 7 bases to trimming and J lost 2 bases; unmatched junction nucleotides: 6. The CDR3 nucleotides read TGCAGCGCCCTTAGCGGGGGCACCTACAATGAGCAGTTCTTC. Its translation: CSALSGGTYNEQFF.

V gene TRBV7-2 combines with J gene TRBJ2-7, with 8 bases fitting TRBD1. CDR3 length equals 16 residues. Per the germline V gene, CDR1 is SGHTA and CDR2 is FQGNSA. V shed 5 bases, J shed 2 bases, and the junction held 11 bases outside the gene matches. CDR3 coding DNA: TGTGCCAGCAGCCGACACAGGGGGGCGCCGCCCTACGAGCAGTACTTC. Amino acid sequence: CASSRHRGAPPYEQYF.

The chain recombines TRBV4-1 with TRBJ2-2; D perhaps matches TRBD1 (6 bases). The CDR3 contains 18 residues. The germline CDR1 and CDR2 sequences are MGHRA and YSYEKL. Between the trimmed V and J ends, which lost 5 bases and 1 base, there was a span of 20 bases. DNA of the CDR3: TGCGCCAGCAGCAAAGGGGTACCGGGACACCTGAACACCGGGGAGCTGTTTTTT. This sequence encodes CASSKGVPGHLNTGELFF.

V and J are TRBV11-2 and TRBJ2-7, with 7 bases that match TRBD1. The J segment lost 2 bases and the V segment lost 4 bases, leaving 5 bases of the junction unmatched. The CDR3 sequence is 14 residues long. The germline gives CDR1 SGHAT, CDR2 FQNNGV. CDR3 bases: TGTGCCAGCAGCTCGGATACAGGGGCCTACGAGCAGTACTTC. Amino acids: CASSSDTGAYEQYF.

The rearrangement uses TRBV29-1 and TRBJ1-1, with D hard to call. The V and J ends lost 1 base and 11 bases respectively, with 17 bases between them. This CDR3 region has 13 residues. Germline V gives CDR1 SQVTM, CDR2 ANQGSEA. CDR3 region: CSVEGAVPGWAFF. CDR3 in DNA: TGCAGCGTTGAAGGTGCTGTCCCAGGTTGGGCTTTCTTT.

This chain joins TRBV10-1 and TRBJ2-7; D gene unclear. The CDR3 length is 13 residues. Germline V lookup: CDR1 WNHNN, CDR2 SYGVQD (reference sequence). V gave up 2 bases and J gave up 3 bases, with 8 bases separating them. CDR3 protein: CASSEPPNYEQYF. DNA of the CDR3: TGCGCCAGCAGTGAGCCCCCTAACTACGAGCAGTACTTC.

The chain couples TRBV7-9 to TRBJ1-4; TRBD1 is a possible D gene (5 bases). The V gene lost 1 base and the J gene lost 1 base, with 7 bases spanning the gap. CDR1 SEHNR and CDR2 FQNEAQ come from the germline V gene (reference sequence). This CDR3 is built from 15 residues. CDR3 amino acids: CASSLGGGTNEKLFF. CDR3 nucleotide sequence: TGTGCCAGCAGCTTAGGGGGGGGAACTAATGAAAAACTGTTTTTT. Combining the CDR3 with reference TRBV7-9 and TRBJ1-4 gives the whole variable domain DTGVSQNPRHKITKRGQNVTFRCDPISEHNRLYWYRQTLGQGPEFLTYFQNEAQLEKSRLLSDRFSAERPKGSFSTLEIQRTEQGDSAMYLCASSLGGGTNEKLFFGSGTQLSVL.

This clone was found a few times. V is TRBV9 and J is TRBJ2-5; 14 bases map to TRBD2. This CDR3 spans 17 amino acids. The V and J ends lost 3 bases and 3 bases, in that order; junction bases with no gene match: 7. Germline V gives CDR1 SGDLS, CDR2 YYNGEE. CDR3 nucleotide sequence: TGTGCCAGCAGCGAGGGGACTAGCGGGAGATGGGAAGAGACCCAGTACTTC. This encodes CASSEGTSGRWEETQYF. Based on the CDR3 plus reference TRBV9 and TRBJ2-5, the full variable domain is DSGVTQTPKHLITATGQRVTLRCSPRSGDLSVYWYQQSLDQGLQFLIQYYNGEERAKGNILERFSAQQFPDLHSELNLSSLELGDSALYFCASSEGTSGRWEETQYFGPGTRLLVL.